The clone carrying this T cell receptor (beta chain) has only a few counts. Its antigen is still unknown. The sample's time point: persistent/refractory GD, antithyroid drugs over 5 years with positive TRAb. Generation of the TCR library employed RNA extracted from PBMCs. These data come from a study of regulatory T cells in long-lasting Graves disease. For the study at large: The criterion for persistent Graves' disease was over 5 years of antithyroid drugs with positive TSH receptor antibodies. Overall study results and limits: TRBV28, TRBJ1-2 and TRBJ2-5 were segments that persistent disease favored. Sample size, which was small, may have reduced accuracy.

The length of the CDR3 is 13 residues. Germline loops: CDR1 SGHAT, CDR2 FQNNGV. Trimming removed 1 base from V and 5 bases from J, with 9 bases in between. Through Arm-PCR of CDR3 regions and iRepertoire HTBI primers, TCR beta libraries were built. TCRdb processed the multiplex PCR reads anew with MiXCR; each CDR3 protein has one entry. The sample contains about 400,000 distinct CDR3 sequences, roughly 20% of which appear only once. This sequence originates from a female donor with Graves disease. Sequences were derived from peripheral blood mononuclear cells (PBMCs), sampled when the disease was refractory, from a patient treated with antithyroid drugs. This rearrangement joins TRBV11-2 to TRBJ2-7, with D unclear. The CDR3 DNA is TGTGCCAGCAGCTTAGTTCGGTACCACGAGCAGTACTTC. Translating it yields CASSLVRYHEQYF.